These 8 T cell receptor beta chains were all obtained from the same sample, sequenced in a study of shared clonotypes between healthy human individuals. TCRdb's copy holds only in-frame clones and misses some; the assay was immunoSEQ multiplex PCR. The top ten clones hold less than 0.3% of a sample with under 1 million clones, approximately 97% of them seen once. In the naive CD8 group, cells lacked CD45RO and were positively selected for CCR7, so terminally differentiated effector memory CD45RA+ cells were left out. Material for sequencing was naive CD8+ T cells sorted from blood. These TCRs come from a man between 25 and 39 years old in good health.

This clone was recorded once. The chain joins TRBV7-9 to TRBJ2-7; 10 positions agree with TRBD1. The germline V gene has CDR1 SEHNR and CDR2 FQNEAQ (reference sequence). Losses at the gene ends were 5 bases for V and 5 bases for J; bases not matched to a gene: 9. The CDR3 runs to 15 residues. Here the CDR3 reads CASSATGTGVDEQYF. CDR3 sequence (DNA): TGTGCCAGCAGCGCGACCGGGACAGGGGTCGACGAGCAGTACTTC.

The V and J genes are TRBV27 and TRBJ1-4, with a weak D call TRBD1 (6 bases). The CDR3 contains 15 residues. Germline CDR1 and CDR2: MNHEY and SMNVEV (reference sequence). V was cut by 5 bases and J by 4 bases, with 14 bases left in between. The CDR3: CASSTMGGRNEKLFF. The DNA for the CDR3 is TGTGCCAGCAGTACTATGGGGGGCCGTAATGAAAAACTGTTTTTT.

The CDR3 DNA is TGTGCCAGCAGTTTATCTCGACAGGGGGCCTACAATGAGCAGTTCTTC. Amino acid sequence: CASSLSRQGAYNEQFF. The rearrangement uses TRBV27 and TRBJ2-1; the match to TRBD1 covers 9 bases. CDR1 and CDR2 (germline): MNHEY, SMNVEV (reference sequence). The CDR3 is 16 amino acids. V lost 0 bases, J lost 2 bases, and 2 bases stayed unmatched.

Points on this clone: This same CDR3 is encoded by further DNA sequences in the sample. CDR3 DNA sequence: TGCAGCGGGGGACGCATGAACACTGAAGCTTTCTTT. As protein: CSGGRMNTEAFF. This chain joins TRBV29-1 and TRBJ1-1; D is perhaps TRBD1 (5 bases). This CDR3 has 12 residues. Between the trimmed V and J ends, which lost 7 bases and 0 bases, there was a span of 9 bases. Germline V lookup: CDR1 SQVTM, CDR2 ANQGSEA.

The rearrangement links TRBV15 to TRBJ2-2; D not certain. CDR3 size: 13 residues. The germline V and J ends were trimmed by 4 bases and 6 bases, with 9 bases remaining between them. CDR1 LNHNV and CDR2 YYDKDF come from the germline V gene (reference sequence). The CDR3 spells CATSKKGPGELFF. The CDR3 DNA follows: TGTGCCACCAGCAAAAAGGGCCCCGGGGAGCTGTTTTTT.

The chain has TRBV7-2 and TRBJ2-2; D is undetermined. The CDR3 loop spans 15 amino acids. The V end was cut by 4 bases, the J end by 5 bases, with 14 bases between. CDR1 SGHTA and CDR2 FQGNSA come from the germline V gene. CDR3 in DNA: TGTGCCAGCAGCTCCCAGGACGGGTGGACCGGGGAGCTGTTTTTT. Encoded protein: CASSSQDGWTGELFF.

The V gene is TRBV6-5, the J gene TRBJ2-1, with TRBD1 identical over 7 bases. The length of the CDR3 is 13 residues. With 5 bases clipped from V and 4 bases from J, the junction kept 2 bases outside the gene matches. The germline CDR1 and CDR2 sequences are MNHEY and SVGAGI. The CDR3 nucleotides read TGTGCCAGCAGTGCAGGGGGTTACAATGAGCAGTTCTTC. As protein: CASSAGGYNEQFF.

The chain has TRBV28 and TRBJ2-7, with 9 positions matching TRBD2. Germline V lookup: CDR1 MDHEN, CDR2 SYDVKM. This CDR3 spans 18 amino acids. With V trimmed by 2 bases and J by 3 bases, 14 bases remained unmatched. The CDR3 sequence is CASSLVAGASGLDYEQYF. As DNA, the CDR3 is TGTGCCAGCAGTTTAGTAGCGGGGGCTAGTGGCCTTGACTACGAGCAGTACTTC.